The rows below give T cell receptor beta chains drawn from one sample of a study of blood T cell repertoires in COVID-19. Profiling relied on immunoSEQ multiplex PCR, and the TCRdb table lists in-frame clones only, not all of them. The data hold about 250,000 clones, with 86% observed a single time. Sequenced material: peripheral blood. The receptors shown here come from a woman aged 55-69 years who had recovered from COVID-19. The CDR3 runs from the conserved cysteine through the conserved F or W. The D gene is left open where the match is weak. Clone size is not always given. Where it is, it says once, few, many or a class for expanded clones.

j_call,clone_size,d_call,v_call,cdr3_aa,cdr3_nt
TRBJ2-5,once,NA,TRBV5-1,CASSLKPRETQYF,TGCGCCAGCAGCTTAAAACCACGGGAGACCCAGTACTTC
TRBJ2-1,NA,NA,TRBV28,CASSGGGGVHNEQFF,TGTGCCAGCAGTGGGGGAGGGGGAGTCCACAATGAGCAGTTCTTC
TRBJ1-1,NA,NA,TRBV27,CASSSPWGNTEAFF,TGTGCCAGCAGTTCTCCATGGGGCAACACTGAAGCTTTCTTT
TRBJ1-5,once,NA,TRBV6-5,CASRLPGSNQPQHF,TGTGCCAGCAGGCTTCCAGGAAGCAATCAGCCCCAGCATTTT
TRBJ2-1,NA,NA,TRBV11-2,CASSLDRSGGANEQFF,TGTGCCAGCAGCTTAGATCGGAGTGGGGGGGCCAATGAGCAGTTCTTC
TRBJ1-6,once,NA,TRBV3-1/TRBV3-2,CASSPLPDSGAPLHF,TGTGCCAGCAGCCCGCTACCTGATTCAGGGGCACCCCTCCACTTT
TRBJ1-1,NA,NA,TRBV5-1,CASSWAEMNTEAFF,TGCGCCAGCAGCTGGGCAGAAATGAACACTGAAGCTTTCTTT
TRBJ1-5,NA,NA,TRBV19,CASSTSLDTGRTQHF,TGTGCCAGTAGTACCTCACTCGATACAGGGCGGACCCAGCATTTT
TRBJ1-4,NA,NA,TRBV10-3,CAISTGSGGEKLFF,TGTGCCATCTCCACAGGGAGCGGTGGTGAAAAACTGTTTTTT
TRBJ2-1,NA,NA,TRBV5-1,CASSPDSGPGREQFF,TGCGCCAGCAGCCCCGATTCCGGCCCGGGGAGGGAGCAGTTCTTC
TRBJ2-1,NA,TRBD2,TRBV5-8,CASSSVGLAGGEQFF,TGTGCCAGCAGCTCTGTCGGACTAGCGGGGGGTGAGCAGTTCTTC
TRBJ2-7,NA,NA,TRBV6-5,CASRTGSSSYEQYF,TGTGCCAGCAGAACGGGGTCCAGCTCCTACGAGCAGTACTTC
TRBJ2-3,NA,NA,TRBV2,CASRPGAGEVGTQYF,TGTGCCAGCAGGCCCGGCGCAGGGGAAGTGGGTACGCAGTATTTT
TRBJ1-1,NA,NA,TRBV5-4,CASSPTLGQNTEAFF,TGTGCCAGCAGCCCGACCCTAGGACAGAACACTGAAGCTTTCTTT
TRBJ2-5,NA,NA,TRBV7-2,CASSLVDSGETQYF,TGTGCCAGCAGCTTAGTAGACTCGGGTGAAACCCAGTACTTC
TRBJ1-5,NA,NA,TRBV6-4,CASSGSRRNQPQHF,TGTGCCAGCAGTGGTAGCCGGCGCAATCAGCCCCAGCATTTT
TRBJ2-1,NA,NA,TRBV9,CASSVDRIKYGNEQFF,TGTGCCAGCAGCGTAGACAGAATCAAATACGGCAATGAGCAGTTCTTC
TRBJ2-1,NA,TRBD1,TRBV11-3,CASSPRQGSYNEQFF,TGTGCCAGCAGCCCCAGACAGGGTTCCTACAATGAGCAGTTCTTC
TRBJ2-2,NA,TRBD1,TRBV27,CASTPGTGRAAGELFF,TGTGCCAGCACCCCGGGGACAGGGAGGGCCGCCGGGGAGCTGTTTTTT
TRBJ2-3,NA,NA,TRBV5-1,CASSFITDTQYF,TGCGCCAGCAGCTTTATTACAGATACGCAGTATTTT
TRBJ1-1,NA,NA,TRBV9,CASSVVSQNTEAFF,TGTGCCAGCAGCGTAGTTAGCCAGAACACTGAAGCTTTCTTT
TRBJ2-3,once,TRBD1,TRBV9,CATRPPGGADTQYF,TGTGCCACCCGCCCCCCAGGGGGCGCAGATACGCAGTATTTT
TRBJ2-6,NA,NA,TRBV5-1,CASSLTTSGANVLTF,TGCGCCAGCAGCCTCACTACCTCTGGGGCCAACGTCCTGACTTTC
TRBJ2-7,NA,NA,TRBV7-9,CASSSLKQGEYWSYEQYF,TGTGCCAGCAGCTCCCTTAAACAGGGAGAGTATTGGTCCTACGAGCAGTACTTC
TRBJ1-6,NA,NA,TRBV9,CASSVGQGSPLHF,TGTGCCAGCAGCGTAGGGCAGGGGTCACCCCTCCACTTT
TRBJ2-1,NA,NA,TRBV7-3,CASSLARNAGEQFF,TGTGCCAGCAGCTTGGCGAGAAACGCGGGCGAGCAGTTCTTC
TRBJ2-1,NA,TRBD2,TRBV7-2,CASSERLAFDEQFF,TGTGCCAGCAGCGAAAGACTAGCTTTCGATGAGCAGTTCTTC
TRBJ1-6,NA,NA,TRBV24-1,CAPTRGGPRGSPLHF,TGTGCCCCCACCAGGGGAGGGCCTCGGGGTTCACCCCTCCACTTT